This entry features one TCR beta chain sequence. These data come from a study of blood T cells in healthy people across ages. No fewer than 5.5 micrograms of total RNA were isolated from every sample. Sample-barcoded 5' priming and a J-beta primer mix drove a second PCR of roughly 6 to 12 cycles. With 12 random nucleotides, a template-switch adaptor tagged each individual cDNA molecule. TCRdb used MiXCR to reprocess the 5' RACE reads, holding one entry per CDR3 protein. Among about 1.5 million distinct CDR3 sequences listed, 40% to 45% were seen once. The CDR3 extends over 15 amino acids. Trimming cost V 5 bases and J 5 bases, with 13 bases left between them.

The sequenced material came from blood. The clonotype was recovered from a woman younger than 30 in good health. The genes are TRBV12-3 or TRBV12-4 and TRBJ1-6, with D perhaps TRBD1 (5 bases). The CDR3 sequence is CASSRGDSNNSPLHF. The CDR3 nucleotides are TGTGCCAGCAGTCGTGGAGACAGCAATAATTCACCCCTCCACTTT.